The 17 T cell receptor beta chains listed next were all sequenced from one sample in a study of shared clonotypes between healthy human individuals. Some clones are missing from TCRdb's copy, which holds only in-frame ones; the method was immunoSEQ multiplex PCR. This repertoire shows approximately 1,500,000 clones, around 97% found once; its top ten account for roughly 1.2%. Sample: naive CD4+ T cells sorted from blood. Sample subset: CD45RA+ positively selected. The origin of the receptors is a young man in good health.

The V gene is TRBV28, the J gene TRBJ2-3, with 11 bases matching TRBD2. Germline V gene sequence: CDR1 MDHEN, CDR2 SYDVKM. Losses at the gene ends were 8 bases for V and 8 bases for J; bases not matched to a gene: 12. This CDR3 is 15 amino acids long. The chain's CDR3 is CASERLAGFKGTQYF. In nucleotides, the CDR3 is TGTGCCAGCGAAAGACTAGCGGGATTTAAGGGTACGCAGTATTTT. The full variable domain, completed using reference TRBV28 and TRBJ2-3, is DVKVTQSSRYLVKRTGEKVFLECVQDMDHENMFWYRQDPGLGLRLIYFSYDVKMKEKGDIPEGYSVSREKKERFSLILESASTNQTSMYLCASERLAGFKGTQYFGPGTRLTVL.

The J gene is TRBJ2-3, the V gene TRBV7-7; D unresolved. V was clipped by 4 bases and J by 5 bases, with 10 bases between them. This CDR3 region has 13 residues. The germline V gene has CDR1 SSHAT and CDR2 FNYEAQ (reference sequence). The CDR3 DNA reads TGTGCCAGCAGCTCCAGCCCGGGAGATACGCAGTATTTT. Protein sequence: CASSSSPGDTQYF.

The chain carries TRBV29-1 and TRBJ2-3, with 9 bases aligning to TRBD2. With V trimmed by 4 bases and J by 5 bases, 13 bases remained unmatched. Germline V CDR1 and CDR2: SQVTM, ANQGSEA. The CDR3 consists of 16 residues. The chain's CDR3 is CSVGNPSGTPGDTQYF. In DNA form, the CDR3 reads TGCAGCGTTGGAAATCCTAGCGGGACCCCCGGAGATACGCAGTATTTT.

The V gene is TRBV28, the J gene TRBJ2-7, with D perhaps matching TRBD2 (6 bases). The germline V and J ends were trimmed by 5 bases and 3 bases, with 17 bases remaining between them. This CDR3 is built from 15 residues. Looked up from germline, CDR1 is MDHEN and CDR2 is SYDVKM. CDR3 in amino acids: CASSLGGPRNYEQYF. In DNA, the CDR3 is TGTGCCAGCAGTCTAGGAGGGCCCAGGAACTACGAGCAGTACTTC.

The chain has TRBV5-1 and TRBJ2-2, with 8 bases matching TRBD1. Per the germline V gene, CDR1 is SGHRS and CDR2 is YFSETQ. The CDR3 spans 15 residues. V shed 4 bases, J shed 6 bases, and the junction held 8 bases outside the gene matches. The chain's CDR3 is CASSKDRVNAGELFF. In DNA, the CDR3 is TGCGCCAGCAGCAAGGACAGGGTTAACGCCGGGGAGCTGTTTTTT. Full variable domain (outside the CDR3, taken from reference TRBV5-1 and TRBJ2-2): KAGVTQTPRYLIKTRGQQVTLSCSPISGHRSVSWYQQTPGQGLQFLFEYFSETQRNKGNFPGRFSGRQFSNSRSEMNVSTLELGDSALYLCASSKDRVNAGELFFGEGSRLTVL.

The chain employs TRBV5-5 and TRBJ2-7; 7 bases line up with TRBD2. The CDR3 has 14 amino acids. V dropped 4 bases and J dropped 2; count of bases not matched to a gene: 6. Germline V gene sequence: CDR1 SGHKS, CDR2 YYEKEE (reference sequence). The CDR3 protein is CASSVKGGTYEQYF. For the CDR3, the DNA is TGTGCCAGCAGCGTCAAGGGAGGGACCTACGAGCAGTACTTC.

This clone was seen only once. The chain couples TRBV6-5 to TRBJ1-1; 8 bases agree with TRBD1. Germline trimming cut 6 bases from V and 11 bases from J; bases unmatched to any gene: 8. The germline CDR1 and CDR2 sequences are MNHEY and SVGAGI. This CDR3 is 12 amino acids long. CDR3 bases: TGTGCCAGCAGCTCCCAGGGGGCGCGGGCTTTCTTT. The encoded protein is CASSSQGARAFF.

The genes are TRBV7-2 and TRBJ2-5; 8 bases fit TRBD2. The germline gives CDR1 SGHTA, CDR2 FQGNSA. The CDR3 sequence is 16 residues long. Trimming cost V 5 bases and J 5 bases; bases outside gene matches: 13. CDR3 in amino acids: CASSAWGRGGLETQYF. DNA of the CDR3: TGTGCCAGCAGCGCCTGGGGACGGGGGGGATTGGAGACCCAGTACTTC.

About this clone itself: The same CDR3 is also encoded by other DNA sequences in this sample. The gene calls are TRBV11-2 and TRBJ2-2, with D unclear. This CDR3 spans 13 amino acids. Germline CDR1 SGHAT, CDR2 FQNNGV. The V end lost 1 base, the J end lost 4 bases, and 4 bases lay between the germline ends. As DNA, the CDR3 is TGTGCCAGCAGCTTAGGGGGCACCGGGGAGCTGTTTTTT. Protein product: CASSLGGTGELFF.

For the CDR3, the DNA is TGTGCCACCAGCAGATATAGCGGGAGCACAGATACGCAGTATTTT. Its protein product is CATSRYSGSTDTQYF. V usage is TRBV15 and J usage is TRBJ2-3; 7 bases align to TRBD2. The germline V gene encodes CDR1 LNHNV and CDR2 YYDKDF (reference sequence). The CDR3 has 15 residues. J gave up 0 bases and V 2 bases, and 2 bases lay outside the gene matches.

This chain connects TRBV15 to TRBJ2-7, with 10 bases fitting TRBD1. The V and J ends lost 0 bases and 3 bases, in that order; junction bases with no gene match: 5. Germline V gene data show CDR1 as LNHNV and CDR2 as YYDKDF (reference sequence). The length of the CDR3 is 16 residues. This chain's CDR3 is CATSRDRGTGDYEQYF. For the CDR3, the DNA is TGTGCCACCAGCAGAGATCGAGGGACAGGGGACTACGAGCAGTACTTC.

J is TRBJ2-7 and V is TRBV30, with 10 bases lining up with TRBD2. CDR1 is GTSNPN, CDR2 SVGIG, per germline (reference sequence). The CDR3 runs to 16 residues. The ends lost 1 base at V and 0 bases at J; junction bases unmatched: 6. In DNA form, the CDR3 reads TGTGCCTGGAGTGCGACGAGGACTAGCGGCTCCTACGAGCAGTACTTC. Amino acids: CAWSATRTSGSYEQYF. Based on the CDR3 plus reference TRBV30 and TRBJ2-7, the full variable domain is SQTIHQWPATLVQPVGSPLSLECTVEGTSNPNLYWYRQAAGRGLQLLFYSVGIGQISSEVPQNLSASRPQDRQFILSSKKLLLSDSGFYLCAWSATRTSGSYEQYFGPGTRLTVT.

J is TRBJ2-3 and V is TRBV5-1; maybe TRBD2 (6 bases). The CDR3 is 16 residues long. The germline V gene has CDR1 SGHRS and CDR2 YFSETQ. Trimming stripped 3 bases from V and 3 bases from J, with 17 bases between. In nucleotides, the CDR3 is TGCGCCAGCAGCTCCTATCGGGGGAAGTCGACAGATACGCAGTATTTT. Encoded protein: CASSSYRGKSTDTQYF.

The chain is built from TRBV5-4 and TRBJ2-7; a possible D gene is TRBD2 (6 bases). Trimming removed 7 bases at V and 2 bases at J, with 13 bases between. CDR3 length: 13 residues. CDR1 and CDR2 from the germline V gene are SGHNT and YYREEE (reference sequence). The CDR3 loop is CASSGGGAYEQYF. CDR3 nucleotide sequence: TGTGCCAGCTCGGGCGGAGGGGCCTACGAGCAGTACTTC.

V and J are TRBV7-2 and TRBJ1-1; D is unresolved. Germline V gene sequence: CDR1 SGHTA, CDR2 FQGNSA. CDR3 length: 12 residues. The V and J ends lost 4 bases and 8 bases respectively, with 11 bases between them. The DNA of the CDR3 is TGTGCCAGCAGCTCCCGGGCCCGAGAAGCTTTCTTT. Amino acids: CASSSRAREAFF.

CDR3: CASSPRLAEYQETQYF. The CDR3, as DNA: TGTGCCAGCAGCCCGAGACTAGCGGAGTACCAAGAGACCCAGTACTTC. V is TRBV5-4 and J is TRBJ2-5; 9 bases map to TRBD2. The ends lost 4 bases at V and 0 bases at J; junction bases unmatched: 7. The CDR3 loop spans 16 amino acids. Germline-derived CDR1 and CDR2 are SGHNT and YYREEE (reference sequence).

The chain recombines TRBV7-9 with TRBJ2-3, with D tentatively TRBD2 (5 bases). CDR3 length: 12 residues. The V end lost 5 bases, the J end lost 4 bases, and 7 bases lay between the germline ends. CDR1 SEHNR and CDR2 FQNEAQ come from the germline V gene (reference sequence). CDR3 DNA sequence: TGTGCCAGCAGCCCGGAGGCAGATACGCAGTATTTT. This sequence encodes CASSPEADTQYF.